This T cell receptor beta chain was observed in a study of blood T cells in healthy people across ages (dated by TCRdb to about 2015). General notes on the study: In model experiments, template switching captured about one uniquely barcoded TCR beta cDNA molecule for every two T cells. Using deep sequencing normalized with unique cDNA molecular identifiers, the study measured how TCR beta repertoire diversity changes with age. For two donors (one aged 18 to 30 and one aged 80 or older), the study analyzed two additional independent replicas of 1 million unique cDNA reads from the same blood draw. The donors were divided into four age groups: young (average around 17 years), middle-aged (over 35), aged (roughly 66) and long-lived (roughly 82). To avoid experimental bias, donors of different ages were randomly spread across the sequencing lanes.

The approximately 39 donors, aged about 6 to 95 years, were systemically healthy Caucasian individuals from Russia. Each donor gave about 10 milliliters of peripheral blood, drawn into EDTA-treated Vacutainer tubes. Ficoll-Paque density-gradient centrifugation was used to isolate PBMCs, with at least 6.5 million per sample. Trizol reagent was used to extract total RNA from the PBMCs, yielding at least 6 micrograms per sample. For every donor, an aliquot of PBMCs went through flow cytometry to measure the percentages of naive CD45RAhigh/CD27high T cells. To prepare the library, 5' RACE was applied. Sequencing relied on an Illumina HiSeq 2500. A second PCR of roughly 6 to 12 cycles was performed with a sample-barcoded 5' primer and a J-beta primer mix. A unique molecular identifier was introduced onto each TCR beta cDNA molecule by a template-switch 5' adaptor carrying 12 random nucleotides. At least 2.5 million CDR3-containing paired-end reads were obtained from each sample. All of the RNA was converted into first-strand cDNA using the Mint cDNA synthesis kit, with a TRBC-specific oligonucleotide serving as the primer. Following uracil-DNA glycosylase treatment, a first 18-cycle PCR with universal primers M1SS and BC2_uni_R was performed on all cDNA. The original pipeline was this. Each sample was normalized by randomly selecting 1 million high-quality reads, each carrying a distinct molecular identifier. Reads with shared molecular identifiers were discarded instead of being binned into consensus sequences. MiTCR, with a Q25 quality threshold and the strictest error-elimination algorithm, was used for CDR3 identification, clonotype clustering and error correction. Lower-bound total TCR beta diversity was estimated with a nonparametric unseen species model using Euler transformation. The public reads were reprocessed in TCRdb via fastp at Q25 and MiXCR, keeping in-frame beta chains. Rows are combined by CDR3 protein, so each entry shows the most common genes and DNA. TCRdb's processing, not the authors', yielded these V and J calls. The sample contains 630,000 or so distinct CDR3 sequences, approximately 30% of them found a single time. Approximately 14% of the sample belongs to the ten largest clones.

In its sample, this clonotype was seen many times. What antigen it recognizes has not been identified. The record has no base qualities; no much larger clone is one base away. The paper's findings and limits, for the study overall: As age increased, observed TCR beta diversity per million T cells dropped in a roughly linear way, and a significant reduction was already evident by age roughly 36. Observed TCR beta diversity correlated strongly with the percentage of naive T cells measured by flow cytometry. The CMV infection status of donors was not known, potentially confounding age-related changes in expanded clonotypes. Estimates of total diversity based on one million sequenced T cells were regarded as lower bounds and as underestimates. Because profiling used bulk unsorted PBMCs, naive and antigen-experienced compartments could not be compared conclusively. Compared with the aged group, the long-lived group had more naive CD4+ T cells, fewer expanded clones and increased TCR diversity, suggesting age selection.

Measured from the cysteine to the phenylalanine, the CDR3 is 15 residues long. The entry retains the CDR3 DNA only, 45 bases that are in frame from base 1. According to the germline V gene (reference sequence), CDR1 reads MNHNY and CDR2 reads SVGAGI. V trim: 2 bases; J trim: 5 bases; unmatched bases: 7. This receptor was taken from a woman aged 80 or over in good health. Recombination connected TRBV6-6 to TRBJ2-5; 8 middle bases align to TRBD1. The sample was blood. The CDR3 reads as follows: CASSYGQGASETQYF. The nucleotides read TGTGCCAGCAGTTACGGGCAGGGGGCCTCGGAGACCCAGTACTTC.